Listed here is a single T cell receptor (beta chain). The data derive from a study of blood T cell repertoires in COVID-19. Study context: COVID-19 samples collected from the United States, Italy and Spain covered acute and convalescent phases. The analysed material was cDNA or gDNA that came from T cells, B-cell-depleted T cells, or PBMCs.

In the original analysis: Scientists estimated how many nucleated cells there were by amplifying reference gene primers. Some clones are missing from TCRdb's copy, which holds only in-frame ones; the method was immunoSEQ multiplex PCR. That table is the source of V, J and clone size, and D and trimming were worked out from the DNA. Among 150,000 to 200,000 clones listed, 86% were seen once. The germline CDR1 and CDR2 sequences are GTSNPN and SVGIG (reference sequence). CDR3 length equals 14 residues. V was trimmed by 1 base and J by 4 bases, leaving 13 bases between them. This clonotype was sampled from a man in his 70s with acute or convalescent COVID-19. This chain joins TRBV30 and TRBJ1-1; D remains ambiguous. The sequencing input was peripheral blood. The CDR3 is CAWSEMHLSTEAFF. The CDR3 nucleotides read TGTGCCTGGAGTGAGATGCACCTGAGCACTGAAGCTTTCTTT.